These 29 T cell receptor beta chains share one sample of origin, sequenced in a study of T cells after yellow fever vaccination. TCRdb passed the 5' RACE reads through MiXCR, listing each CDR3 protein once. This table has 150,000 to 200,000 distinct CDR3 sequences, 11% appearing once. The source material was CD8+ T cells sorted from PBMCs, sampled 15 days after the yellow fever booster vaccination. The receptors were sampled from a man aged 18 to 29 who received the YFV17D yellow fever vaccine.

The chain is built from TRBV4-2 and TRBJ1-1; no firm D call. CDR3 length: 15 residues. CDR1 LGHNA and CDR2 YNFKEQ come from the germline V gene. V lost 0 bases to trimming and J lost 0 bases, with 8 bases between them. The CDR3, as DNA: TGTGCCAGCAGCCAAGAAGAACAGATGAACACTGAAGCTTTCTTT. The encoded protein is CASSQEEQMNTEAFF.

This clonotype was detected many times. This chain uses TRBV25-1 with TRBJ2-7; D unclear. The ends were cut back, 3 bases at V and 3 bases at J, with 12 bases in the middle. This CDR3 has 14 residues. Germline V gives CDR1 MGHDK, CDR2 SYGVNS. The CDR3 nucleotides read TGTGCCAGCAGTGACATAGTGAGTGACTACGAGCAGTACTTC. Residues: CASSDIVSDYEQYF.

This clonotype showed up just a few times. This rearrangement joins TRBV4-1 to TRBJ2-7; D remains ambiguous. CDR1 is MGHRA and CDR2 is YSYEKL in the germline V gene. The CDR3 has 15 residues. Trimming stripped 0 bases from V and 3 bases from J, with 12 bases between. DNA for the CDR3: TGCGCCAGCAGCCAAGAAGGGCAGGTCCACTACGAGCAGTACTTC. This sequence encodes CASSQEGQVHYEQYF.

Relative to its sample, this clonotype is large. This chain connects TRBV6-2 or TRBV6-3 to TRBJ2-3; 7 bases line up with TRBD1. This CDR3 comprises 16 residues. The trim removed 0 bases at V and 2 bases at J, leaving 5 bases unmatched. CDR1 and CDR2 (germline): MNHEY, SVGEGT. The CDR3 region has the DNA TGTGCCAGCAGTTACTCGATGGACAGGCACACAGATACGCAGTATTTT. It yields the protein CASSYSMDRHTDTQYF.

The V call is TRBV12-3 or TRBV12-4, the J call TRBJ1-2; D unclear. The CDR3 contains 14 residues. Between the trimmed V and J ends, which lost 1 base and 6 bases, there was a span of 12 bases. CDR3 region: CASSLEGFFHGYTF. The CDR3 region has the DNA TGTGCCAGCAGTTTAGAAGGCTTTTTTCATGGCTACACCTTC.

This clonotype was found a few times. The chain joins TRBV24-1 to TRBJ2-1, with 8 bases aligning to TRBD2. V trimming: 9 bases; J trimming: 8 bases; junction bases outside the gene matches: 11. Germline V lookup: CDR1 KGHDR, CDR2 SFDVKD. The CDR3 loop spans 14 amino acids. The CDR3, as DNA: TGTGCCACCGGTTACGCGGGGGGCCGGGATGAGCAGTTCTTC. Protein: CATGYAGGRDEQFF.

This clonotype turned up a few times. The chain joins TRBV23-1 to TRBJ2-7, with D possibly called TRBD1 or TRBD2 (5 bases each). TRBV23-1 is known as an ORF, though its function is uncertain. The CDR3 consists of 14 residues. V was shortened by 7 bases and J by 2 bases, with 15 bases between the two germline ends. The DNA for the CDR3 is TGCGCCAGCACCCGACCGGGGCCTACCTACGAGCAGTACGTC. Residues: CASTRPGPTYEQYV.

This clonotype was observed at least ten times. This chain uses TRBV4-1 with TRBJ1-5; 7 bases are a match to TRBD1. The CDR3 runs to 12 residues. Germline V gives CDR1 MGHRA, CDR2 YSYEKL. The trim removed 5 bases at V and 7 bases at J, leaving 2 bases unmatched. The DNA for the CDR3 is TGCGCCAGCAGCGCACAGGGGCAGCCCCAGCATTTT. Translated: CASSAQGQPQHF.

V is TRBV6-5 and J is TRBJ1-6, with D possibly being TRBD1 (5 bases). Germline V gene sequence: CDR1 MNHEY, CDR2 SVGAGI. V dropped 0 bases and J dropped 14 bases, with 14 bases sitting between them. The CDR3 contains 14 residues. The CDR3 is CASSYSTADQALHF. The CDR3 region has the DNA TGTGCCAGCAGTTACTCGACAGCGGACCAAGCCCTCCACTTT.

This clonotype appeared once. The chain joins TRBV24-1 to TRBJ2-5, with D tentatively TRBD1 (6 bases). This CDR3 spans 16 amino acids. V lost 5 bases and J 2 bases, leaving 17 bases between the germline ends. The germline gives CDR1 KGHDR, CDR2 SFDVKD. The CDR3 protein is CATSAQGKASQETQYF. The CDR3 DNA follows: TGTGCCACCAGTGCACAGGGCAAAGCGTCACAAGAGACCCAGTACTTC.

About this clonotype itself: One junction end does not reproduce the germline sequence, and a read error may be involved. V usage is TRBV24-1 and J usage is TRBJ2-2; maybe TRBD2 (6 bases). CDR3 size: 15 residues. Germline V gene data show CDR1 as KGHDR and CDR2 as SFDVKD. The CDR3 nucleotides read TGTGCCACCCCGCCCGGGAGCAAGAACACCGGGCAGCTGTTTTTT. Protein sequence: CATPPGSKNTGQLFF.

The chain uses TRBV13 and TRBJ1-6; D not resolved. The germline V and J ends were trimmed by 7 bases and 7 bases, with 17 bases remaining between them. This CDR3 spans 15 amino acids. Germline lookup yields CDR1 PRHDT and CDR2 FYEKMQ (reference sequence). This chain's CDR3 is CASNLGQTTNSPLHF. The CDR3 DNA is TGTGCCAGCAATCTAGGGCAGACGACAAATTCACCCCTCCACTTT.

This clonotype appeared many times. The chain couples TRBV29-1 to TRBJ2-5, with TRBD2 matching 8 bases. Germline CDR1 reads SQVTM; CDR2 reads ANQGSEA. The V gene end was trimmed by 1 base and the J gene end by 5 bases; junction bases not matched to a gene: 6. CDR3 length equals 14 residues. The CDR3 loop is CSVEGGLAGETQYF. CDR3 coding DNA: TGCAGCGTTGAAGGTGGACTAGCCGGGGAGACCCAGTACTTC. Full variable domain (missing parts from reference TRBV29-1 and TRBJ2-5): SAVISQKPSRDICQRGTSLTIQCQVDSQVTMMFWYRQQPGQSLTLIATANQGSEATYESGFVIDKFPISRPNLTFSTLTVSNMSPEDSSIYLCSVEGGLAGETQYFGPGTRLLVL.

The CDR3 is CASSLGWTEAFF. For the CDR3, the DNA is TGTGCCAGTAGCTTGGGCTGGACTGAAGCTTTCTTT. The chain has TRBV19 and TRBJ1-1; D not certain. There are 12 residues in the CDR3. Germline V gives CDR1 LNHDA, CDR2 SQIVND (reference sequence). Trimming stripped 6 bases from V and 5 bases from J, with 10 bases between.

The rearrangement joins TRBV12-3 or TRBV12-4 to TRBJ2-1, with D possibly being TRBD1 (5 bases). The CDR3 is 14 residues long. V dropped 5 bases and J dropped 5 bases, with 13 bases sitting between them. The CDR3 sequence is CASSRTDNNNEQFF. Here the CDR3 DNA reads TGTGCCAGCAGTCGGACGGACAACAACAATGAGCAGTTCTTC.

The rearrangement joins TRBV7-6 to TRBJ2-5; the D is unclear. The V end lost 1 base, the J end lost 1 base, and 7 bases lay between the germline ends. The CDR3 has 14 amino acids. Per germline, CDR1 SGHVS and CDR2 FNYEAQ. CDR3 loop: CASSLGVVQETQYF. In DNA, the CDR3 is TGTGCCAGCAGCTTAGGGGTAGTCCAAGAGACCCAGTACTTC. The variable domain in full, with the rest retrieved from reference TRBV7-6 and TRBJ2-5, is GAGVSQSPRYKVTKRGQDVALRCDPISGHVSLYWYRQALGQGPEFLTYFNYEAQQDKSGLPNDRFSAERPEGSISTLTIQRTEQRDSAMYRCASSLGVVQETQYFGPGTRLLVL.

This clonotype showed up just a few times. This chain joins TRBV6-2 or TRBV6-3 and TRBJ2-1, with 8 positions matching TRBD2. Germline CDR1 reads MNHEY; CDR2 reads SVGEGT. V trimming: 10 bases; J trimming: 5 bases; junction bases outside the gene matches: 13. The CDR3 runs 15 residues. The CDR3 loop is CATSRGTSWDNEQFF. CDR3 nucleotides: TGTGCCACCTCCCGGGGGACTAGTTGGGACAATGAGCAGTTCTTC.

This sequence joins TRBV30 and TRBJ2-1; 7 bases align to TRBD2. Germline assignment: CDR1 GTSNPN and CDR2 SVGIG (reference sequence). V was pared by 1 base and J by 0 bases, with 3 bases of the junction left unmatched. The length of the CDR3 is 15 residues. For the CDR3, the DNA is TGTGCCTGGAGTGACGGGGGGAGCTCCTACAATGAGCAGTTCTTC. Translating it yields CAWSDGGSSYNEQFF.

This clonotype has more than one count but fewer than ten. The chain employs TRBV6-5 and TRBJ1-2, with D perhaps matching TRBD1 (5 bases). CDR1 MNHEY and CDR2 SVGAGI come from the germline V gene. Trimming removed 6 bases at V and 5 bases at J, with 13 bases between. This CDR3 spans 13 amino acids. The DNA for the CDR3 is TGTGCCAGCAGCCCGGGGCACAAATATGGCTACACCTTC. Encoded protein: CASSPGHKYGYTF.

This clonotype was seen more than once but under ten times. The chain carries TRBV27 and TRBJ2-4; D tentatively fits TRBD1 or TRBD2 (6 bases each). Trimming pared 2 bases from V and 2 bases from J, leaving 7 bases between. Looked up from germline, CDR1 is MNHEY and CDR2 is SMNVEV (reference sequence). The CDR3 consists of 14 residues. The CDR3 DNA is TGTGCCAGCAGTTTAGGGGGGCCCAAAAACATTCAGTACTTC. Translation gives CASSLGGPKNIQYF.

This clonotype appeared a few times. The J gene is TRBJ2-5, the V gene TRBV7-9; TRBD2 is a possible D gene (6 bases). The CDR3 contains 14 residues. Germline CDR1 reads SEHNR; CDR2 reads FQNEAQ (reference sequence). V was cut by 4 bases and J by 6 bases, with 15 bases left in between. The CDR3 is CASSSGDGRKTQYF. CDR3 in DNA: TGTGCCAGCAGCTCGGGGGACGGTAGAAAGACCCAGTACTTC.

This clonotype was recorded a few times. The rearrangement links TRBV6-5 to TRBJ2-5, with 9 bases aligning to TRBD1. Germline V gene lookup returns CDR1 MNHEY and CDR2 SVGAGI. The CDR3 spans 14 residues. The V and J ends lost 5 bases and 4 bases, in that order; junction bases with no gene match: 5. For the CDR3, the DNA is TGTGCCAGCAGTGTACAGGGGGCGCGAGAGACCCAGTACTTC. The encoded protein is CASSVQGARETQYF.

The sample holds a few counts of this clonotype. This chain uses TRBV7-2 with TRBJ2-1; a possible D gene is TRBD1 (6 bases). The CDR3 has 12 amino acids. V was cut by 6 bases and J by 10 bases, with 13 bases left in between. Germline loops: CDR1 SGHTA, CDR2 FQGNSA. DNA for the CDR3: TGTGCCAGCAGAATACAGGGCAGCGAGCAGTTCTTC. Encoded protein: CASRIQGSEQFF.

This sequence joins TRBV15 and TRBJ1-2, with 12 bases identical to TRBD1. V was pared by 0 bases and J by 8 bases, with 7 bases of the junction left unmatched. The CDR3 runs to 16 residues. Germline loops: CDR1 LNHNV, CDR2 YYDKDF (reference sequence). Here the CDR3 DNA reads TGTGCCACCAGCAGAGACGGGACAGGGGGCTCTCGAGGCTACACCTTC. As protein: CATSRDGTGGSRGYTF.

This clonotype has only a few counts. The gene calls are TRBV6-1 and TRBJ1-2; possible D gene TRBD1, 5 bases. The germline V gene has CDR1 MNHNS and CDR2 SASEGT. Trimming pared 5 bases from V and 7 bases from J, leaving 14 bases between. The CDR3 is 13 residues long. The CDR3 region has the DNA TGTGCCAGCAGTCCCCTAGGAGGGGCTGGCTACACCTTC. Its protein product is CASSPLGGAGYTF.

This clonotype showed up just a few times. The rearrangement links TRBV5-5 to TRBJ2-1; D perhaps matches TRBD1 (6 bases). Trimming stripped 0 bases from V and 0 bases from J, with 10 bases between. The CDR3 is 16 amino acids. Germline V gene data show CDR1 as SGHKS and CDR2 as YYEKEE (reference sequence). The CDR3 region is CASSLGVGGSYNEQFF. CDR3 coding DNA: TGTGCCAGCAGCTTGGGAGTAGGGGGCTCCTACAATGAGCAGTTCTTC.

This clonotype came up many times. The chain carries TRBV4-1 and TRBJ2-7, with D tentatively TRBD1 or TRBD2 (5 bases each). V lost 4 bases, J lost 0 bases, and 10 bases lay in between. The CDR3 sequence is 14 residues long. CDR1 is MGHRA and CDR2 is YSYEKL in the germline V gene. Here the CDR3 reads CASSPRDGSYEQYF. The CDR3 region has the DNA TGCGCCAGCAGCCCTAGGGACGGCTCCTACGAGCAGTACTTC.

The CDR3 DNA reads TGTGCCAGCAGCCGACAGGGGGCAGACACCGGGGAGCTGTTTTTT. Translated, it gives CASSRQGADTGELFF. The chain combines TRBV6-1 with TRBJ2-2; 10 positions agree with TRBD1. J lost 3 bases, V lost 6 bases, and 4 bases had no gene match. The CDR3 length is 15 residues. The germline CDR1 and CDR2 sequences are MNHNS and SASEGT.

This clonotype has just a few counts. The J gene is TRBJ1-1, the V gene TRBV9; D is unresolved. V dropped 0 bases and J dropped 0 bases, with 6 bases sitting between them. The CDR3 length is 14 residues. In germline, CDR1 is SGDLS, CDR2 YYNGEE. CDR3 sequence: CASSVGTVNTEAFF. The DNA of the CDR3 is TGTGCCAGCAGCGTAGGGACGGTGAACACTGAAGCTTTCTTT.